The 10 T cell receptor beta chains presented below share a single source sample, sequenced in a study of PD-L1 blockade in urothelial cancer. The assay was immunoSEQ multiplex PCR, and TCRdb's table has in-frame clones only and misses some. The table lists about 82,000 clones, roughly 82% of them singletons. The specimen comprised PBMCs, sampled around atezolizumab (anti-PD-L1) treatment. These receptors all stem from an older man with urothelial cancer.

This chain joins TRBV2 and TRBJ1-4; the D is unclear. Germline loops: CDR1 SNHLY, CDR2 FYNNEI. There are 14 residues in the CDR3. The V end lost 2 bases, the J end lost 4 bases, and 8 bases lay between the germline ends. CDR3 protein: CASSERSGNEKLFF. The CDR3 nucleotides are TGTGCCAGCAGTGAACGCAGCGGTAATGAAAAACTGTTTTTT. Full variable domain (outside the CDR3, taken from reference TRBV2 and TRBJ1-4): EPEVTQTPSHQVTQMGQEVILRCVPISNHLYFYWYRQILGQKVEFLVSFYNNEISEKSEIFDDQFSVERPDGSNFTLKIRSTKLEDSAMYFCASSERSGNEKLFFGSGTQLSVL.

This chain links TRBV10-3 with TRBJ2-7, with 8 bases lining up with TRBD1. Germline V CDR1 and CDR2: ENHRY, SYGVKD. This CDR3 is 13 amino acids long. J was trimmed by 5 bases and V by 3 bases; bases with no gene match: 3. The DNA for the CDR3 is TGTGCCATCAGTGAACAGGGGGACAACGAGCAGTACTTC. This translates into CAISEQGDNEQYF.

The chain is built from TRBV7-9 and TRBJ2-5; D is perhaps TRBD2 (6 bases). The germline V and J ends were trimmed by 5 bases and 4 bases, with 14 bases remaining between them. Per the germline V gene, CDR1 is SEHNR and CDR2 is FQNEAQ (reference sequence). This CDR3 contains 14 residues. CDR3 in DNA: TGTGCCAGCAGCCAGAGACTAGATCCAGAGACCCAGTACTTC. Its protein is CASSQRLDPETQYF.

The chain is built from TRBV6-6 and TRBJ2-1; 10 bases are a match to TRBD2. Germline CDR1 reads MNHNY; CDR2 reads SVGAGI (reference sequence). After removal of 6 bases from V and 9 bases from J, the junction contained 11 bases not matched to a gene. The CDR3 covers 15 residues. For the CDR3, the DNA is TGTGCCAGCAGAGGAGCGGGAGGGCCGATCAGTGAGCAGTTCTTC. This codes for CASRGAGGPISEQFF.

J is TRBJ1-5 and V is TRBV6-1; TRBD1 aligns across 8 bases. V lost 7 bases, J lost 8 bases, and 4 bases stayed unmatched. The CDR3 consists of 12 residues. Germline V gene lookup returns CDR1 MNHNS and CDR2 SASEGT. The CDR3 DNA reads TGTGCCAGCACGACAGGGGTCAAGCCCCAGCATTTT. Protein sequence: CASTTGVKPQHF.

V and J are TRBV5-1 and TRBJ2-3; TRBD2 matches 7 bases. V lost 1 base and J lost 5; bases outside the gene matches: 10. Germline-derived CDR1 and CDR2 are SGHRS and YFSETQ. The CDR3 has 16 amino acids. CDR3 in amino acids: CASSLSGLRGEDTQYF. CDR3 DNA sequence: TGCGCCAGCAGCTTGTCTGGACTCCGGGGGGAAGATACGCAGTATTTT. The variable domain in full, with the rest retrieved from reference TRBV5-1 and TRBJ2-3, is KAGVTQTPRYLIKTRGQQVTLSCSPISGHRSVSWYQQTPGQGLQFLFEYFSETQRNKGNFPGRFSGRQFSNSRSEMNVSTLELGDSALYLCASSLSGLRGEDTQYFGPGTRLTVL.

The chain joins TRBV2 to TRBJ2-3; 10 bases are shared with TRBD2. V dropped 4 bases and J dropped 1; count of bases not matched to a gene: 2. Germline-derived CDR1 and CDR2 are SNHLY and FYNNEI. This CDR3 contains 15 residues. The CDR3, as DNA: TGTGCCAGCAGTGTAGCGGGAGGTCGCACAGATACGCAGTATTTT. This encodes CASSVAGGRTDTQYF.

The V and J genes are TRBV2 and TRBJ1-1; maybe TRBD1 (6 bases). The CDR3 consists of 14 residues. Per the germline V gene, CDR1 is SNHLY and CDR2 is FYNNEI. V lost 6 bases and J 5 bases, leaving 16 bases between the germline ends. The chain's CDR3 is CASSRAGRGTEAFF. CDR3 sequence (DNA): TGTGCCAGCAGCCGTGCCGGGAGGGGGACTGAAGCTTTCTTT.

The gene calls are TRBV6-1 and TRBJ2-1, with TRBD1 as a possible D gene (6 bases). The CDR3 consists of 18 residues. Germline V gives CDR1 MNHNS, CDR2 SASEGT. V lost 0 bases, J lost 2 bases, and 17 bases lay in between. The CDR3 sequence: CASSEAGGLWDTYNEQFF. Written as DNA, the CDR3 is TGTGCCAGCAGTGAAGCAGGTGGGCTCTGGGACACCTACAATGAGCAGTTCTTC.

The V gene is TRBV5-1, the J gene TRBJ1-1, with a possible D match to TRBD1 (6 bases). This CDR3 region has 13 residues. The germline gives CDR1 SGHRS, CDR2 YFSETQ. The germline V and J ends were trimmed by 4 bases and 1 base, with 8 bases remaining between them. The CDR3 region is CASSRGTNTEAFF. The CDR3 DNA sequence: TGCGCCAGCAGCAGGGGGACGAACACTGAAGCTTTCTTT.